The 9 T cell receptor beta chains below were found in one sample sequenced in a study of tissue T cells after allogeneic stem cell transplantation. The method was immunoSEQ multiplex PCR; TCRdb's version includes in-frame clones alone and lacks a portion of them. The sample consists of 8,000 to 10,000 clones, roughly three fifths of them appearing once. This specimen consisted of tissue from the ileum, obtained at autopsy. These receptors all come from a woman aged 18-55 years with breast cancer.

This chain joins TRBV18 and TRBJ2-2; D is uncertain. Germline lookup yields CDR1 KGHSH and CDR2 LQKENI. This CDR3 is 14 amino acids long. The germline V and J ends were trimmed by 8 bases and 2 bases, with 12 bases remaining between them. The CDR3, as DNA: TGTGCCAGCGCGCAGGTCACTAACACCGGGGAGCTGTTTTTT. Protein: CASAQVTNTGELFF.

CDR3 DNA sequence: TGTGCCAGCAGCCAACTCAACACCGGGGAGCTGTTTTTT. It is translated as CASSQLNTGELFF. V usage is TRBV3-1 (or the pseudogene TRBV3-2) and J usage is TRBJ2-2; no firm D call. The V gene's germline CDR1 is LGHDT and CDR2 YNNKEL (reference sequence). V dropped 2 bases and J dropped 2 bases, with 3 bases sitting between them. The CDR3 consists of 13 residues.

The chain couples TRBV25-1 to TRBJ2-1; 7 nucleotides agree with TRBD1. Trimming at V came to 4 bases and at J to 7 bases, leaving 7 bases not matched to a gene. The CDR3 loop spans 14 amino acids. Looked up from germline, CDR1 is MGHDK and CDR2 is SYGVNS. The CDR3 reads CASSGRQGTNEQFF. The CDR3 DNA is TGTGCCAGCAGTGGAAGACAGGGTACGAATGAGCAGTTCTTC.

The rearrangement links TRBV5-4 to TRBJ1-2; D is perhaps TRBD1 (5 bases). The CDR3 length is 15 residues. In germline, CDR1 is SGHNT, CDR2 YYREEE (reference sequence). Trimming took off 4 bases at V and 2 bases at J, with 15 bases between the two ends. CDR3 in DNA: TGTGCCAGCAGCGCGGGACTCCCGGCAAACTATGGCTACACCTTC. The encoded protein is CASSAGLPANYGYTF.

The genes are TRBV28 and TRBJ2-7; unclear D gene. The CDR3 consists of 16 residues. The ends were cut back, 6 bases at V and 9 bases at J, with 27 bases in the middle. Germline assignment: CDR1 MDHEN and CDR2 SYDVKM. The CDR3 nucleotides read TGTGCCAGCAGCAGGATGAACTCATACGACGTTGTTAGGCAGTACTTC. Translated, it gives CASSRMNSYDVVRQYF. The full variable domain, rest sourced from reference TRBV28 and TRBJ2-7, is DVKVTQSSRYLVKRTGEKVFLECVQDMDHENMFWYRQDPGLGLRLIYFSYDVKMKEKGDIPEGYSVSREKKERFSLILESASTNQTSMYLCASSRMNSYDVVRQYFGPGTRLTVT.

V and J are TRBV7-8 and TRBJ1-3, with 10 bases lining up with TRBD1. V dropped 5 bases and J dropped 1; count of bases not matched to a gene: 8. The germline CDR1 and CDR2 sequences are SGHVS and FQNEAQ. The CDR3 has 17 amino acids. This chain's CDR3 is CASSGSGTGVSGNTIYF. Written as DNA, the CDR3 is TGTGCCAGCAGCGGATCCGGGACAGGGGTATCTGGAAACACCATATATTTT. The entire variable domain, with the rest obtained from reference TRBV7-8 and TRBJ1-3, is as follows: GAGVSQSPRYKVAKRGQDVALRCDPISGHVSLFWYQQALGQGPEFLTYFQNEAQLDKSGLPSDRFFAERPEGSVSTLKIQRTQQEDSAVYLCASSGSGTGVSGNTIYFGEGSWLTVV.

This rearrangement joins TRBV5-1 to TRBJ2-5, with TRBD2 matching over 7 bases. Germline V CDR1 and CDR2: SGHRS, YFSETQ. With 4 bases clipped from V and 2 bases from J, the junction kept 5 bases outside the gene matches. This CDR3 contains 14 residues. CDR3 sequence reads: CASSGRGGQETQYF. In DNA, the CDR3 is TGCGCCAGCAGCGGGAGGGGCGGTCAAGAGACCCAGTACTTC.

Written as DNA, the CDR3 is TGTGCCAGCAGCTTGGGAGGGGCAGAGAACACTGAAGCTTTCTTT. It codes for CASSLGGAENTEAFF. V is TRBV7-3 and J is TRBJ1-1; perhaps TRBD1 as D (5 bases). Per the germline V gene, CDR1 is SGHTA and CDR2 is FQGTGA. This CDR3 comprises 15 residues. Trimming cost V 3 bases and J 1 base, with 12 bases left between them.

The chain combines TRBV5-6 with TRBJ2-7; D gene ambiguous. Looked up from germline, CDR1 is SGHDT and CDR2 is YYEEEE. With 3 bases removed from V and 0 bases from J, the gap between germline ends came to 10 bases. This CDR3 has 14 amino acids. The CDR3, as DNA: TGTGCCAGCAGCTGGACGTCCTACTCCTACGAGCAGTACTTC. It translates to CASSWTSYSYEQYF. The variable domain in full, completed from reference TRBV5-6 and TRBJ2-7, reads DAGVTQSPTHLIKTRGQQVTLRCSPKSGHDTVSWYQQALGQGPQFIFQYYEEEERQRGNFPDRFSGHQFPNYSSELNVNALLLGDSALYLCASSWTSYSYEQYFGPGTRLTVT.